This T cell receptor (beta chain) was sequenced for a study of T cell responses to AZD1222 COVID-19 vaccine. Study-level information: Pooling covered second doses at about 4 or about 12 weeks.

Study conclusions and caveats: Spike-specific TCR breadth and depth went up after people got two AZD1222 doses. Among the donors, most were white British and more were female, and clonal diversity was possibly underestimated.

Data came from immunoSEQ multiplex PCR; TCRdb stores just in-frame clones and leaves some out. The table has around 110,000 clones, about 80% seen once. This clone was recorded only once. Its antigen is still unknown. The germline CDR1 and CDR2 sequences are SEHNR and FQNEAQ (reference sequence). V lost 7 bases and J 3 bases, leaving 24 bases between the germline ends. The CDR3 covers 18 residues. The chain employs TRBV7-9 and TRBJ2-2; D is tentatively TRBD1 or TRBD2 (5 bases each). This clonotype was sampled from an adult in good health. Material: peripheral blood, obtained on day 0 of AZD1222 vaccination. The CDR3 protein is CASIRSGAALGDTGELFF. Written as DNA, the CDR3 is TGTGCCAGCATCCGAAGCGGAGCGGCCCTAGGGGACACCGGGGAGCTGTTTTTT.